The 15 T cell receptor beta chains listed next were all sequenced from one sample in a study of blood T cell repertoires in COVID-19. Profiled with immunoSEQ multiplex PCR; TCRdb holds only in-frame clones, not every one. Of around 140,000 clones in the sample, 75% to 90% were seen once. The specimen sequenced was PBMCs or T cells enriched from blood (not recorded which). The receptors originated from a man aged 50-59 years in a cohort exposed to, infected with or recovered from COVID-19 (not recorded which).

This chain links TRBV5-1 with TRBJ2-1; 12 nucleotides align to TRBD1. With 1 base clipped from V and 8 bases from J, the junction kept 4 bases outside the gene matches. Per the germline V gene, CDR1 is SGHRS and CDR2 is YFSETQ. The CDR3 spans 15 residues. The CDR3 DNA sequence: TGCGCCAGCAGCTTGACCGGGACAGGGGGCGATGAGCAGTTCTTC. Its protein product is CASSLTGTGGDEQFF.

The chain is built from TRBV28 and TRBJ1-2; the D gene is possibly TRBD1 (5 bases). Germline loops: CDR1 MDHEN, CDR2 SYDVKM. Trimming removed 3 bases from V and 4 bases from J, with 9 bases in between. This CDR3 region has 13 residues. The CDR3 loop reads CASSLEGPYGYTF. The CDR3 DNA reads TGTGCCAGCAGTTTGGAGGGGCCCTATGGCTACACCTTC.

The rearrangement uses TRBV4-3 and TRBJ1-2; D ambiguous. The V and J ends lost 0 bases and 6 bases respectively, with 20 bases between them. The length of the CDR3 is 17 residues. Per the germline V gene, CDR1 is LGHNA and CDR2 is YSLEER. The CDR3 sequence: CASSQDLAADLTNGYTF. In nucleotides, the CDR3 is TGCGCCAGCAGCCAAGATCTAGCTGCGGACCTAACTAATGGCTACACCTTC.

The chain is built from TRBV7-6 and TRBJ2-5, with 10 nucleotides matching TRBD1. Germline values: CDR1 SGHVS, CDR2 FNYEAQ. The CDR3 covers 16 residues. V gave up 5 bases and J gave up 3 bases; unmatched junction bases: 9. CDR3 in amino acids: CASSVHWTGGKETQYF. As DNA, the CDR3 is TGTGCCAGCAGCGTACACTGGACAGGGGGAAAAGAGACCCAGTACTTC.

This chain connects TRBV6-2 or TRBV6-3 to TRBJ2-1; 13 positions agree with TRBD2. The CDR3 extends over 19 amino acids. The V and J ends lost 4 bases and 8 bases, in that order; junction bases with no gene match: 17. Germline CDR1 is MNHEY and CDR2 is SVGEGT. CDR3 region: CASSSRQTSGRTVRDEQFF. In nucleotides, the CDR3 is TGTGCCAGCAGTTCCCGGCAGACTAGCGGGAGGACCGTTCGGGATGAGCAGTTCTTC.

This chain joins TRBV7-2 and TRBJ2-5; perhaps TRBD2 as D (5 bases). The V gene's germline CDR1 is SGHTA and CDR2 FQGNSA. The CDR3 has 14 residues. The V end was cut by 5 bases, the J end by 4 bases, with 14 bases between. The CDR3 loop reads CASSPDRRGETQYF. DNA for the CDR3: TGTGCCAGCAGCCCTGACCGCCGGGGAGAGACCCAGTACTTC.

The V gene is TRBV14, the J gene TRBJ2-3; weak D call: TRBD1 (5 bases). The CDR3 is 16 residues long. Germline V gene lookup returns CDR1 SGHDN and CDR2 FVKESK. Trimming left V 4 bases short and J 4 bases short, with 18 bases between. The DNA for the CDR3 is TGTGCCAGCAGCCCACTACGGGTCAGGGTACCAGATACGCAGTATTTT. This sequence encodes CASSPLRVRVPDTQYF.

This rearrangement joins TRBV9 to TRBJ2-5; D might be TRBD1 (7 bases). The CDR3 runs to 13 residues. V was trimmed by 3 bases and J by 4 bases, leaving 10 bases between them. The germline V gene has CDR1 SGDLS and CDR2 YYNGEE. CDR3 sequence: CASSGQGGETQYF. CDR3 in DNA: TGTGCCAGCAGCGGACAGGGAGGAGAGACCCAGTACTTC. Complete variable domain (other parts from reference TRBV9 and TRBJ2-5): DSGVTQTPKHLITATGQRVTLRCSPRSGDLSVYWYQQSLDQGLQFLIQYYNGEERAKGNILERFSAQQFPDLHSELNLSSLELGDSALYFCASSGQGGETQYFGPGTRLLVL.

This clone was found once. The rearrangement uses TRBV29-1 and TRBJ2-1; D possibly corresponds to TRBD1 (5 bases). V was pared by 7 bases and J by 7 bases, with 32 bases between. The CDR3 is made up of 18 amino acids. CDR1 and CDR2 from the germline V gene are SQVTM and ANQGSEA. The CDR3 protein is CSALTPGFYKAFGNEQFF. The CDR3 nucleotides read TGCAGCGCTCTGACACCAGGGTTCTACAAGGCCTTTGGGAATGAGCAGTTCTTC.

The V and J genes are TRBV28 and TRBJ1-1; TRBD1 agrees at 10 bases. In germline, CDR1 is MDHEN, CDR2 SYDVKM. This CDR3 is 13 amino acids long. V was pared by 6 bases and J by 5 bases, with 3 bases of the junction left unmatched. CDR3 amino acids: CASRGQGLTEAFF. The CDR3 bases are TGTGCCAGCAGGGGACAGGGGTTAACTGAAGCTTTCTTT.

The chain recombines TRBV28 with TRBJ1-5; 11 positions match TRBD1. CDR1 is MDHEN and CDR2 is SYDVKM in the germline V gene. The J segment lost 0 bases and the V segment lost 3 bases, leaving 10 bases of the junction unmatched. This CDR3 contains 19 residues. CDR3 sequence (DNA): TGTGCCAGCAGTTTGCGTGGGACAGGGGGTTGGGGTAGCAATCAGCCCCAGCATTTT. It encodes CASSLRGTGGWGSNQPQHF.

V gene TRBV6-5 combines with J gene TRBJ2-2; TRBD1 agrees at 8 bases. This CDR3 region has 14 residues. The ends lost 5 bases at V and 6 bases at J; junction bases unmatched: 5. CDR1 and CDR2 from the germline V gene are MNHEY and SVGAGI. CDR3 sequence (DNA): TGTGCCAGCAGTCAGGGGGCCCTGCCCGGGGAGCTGTTTTTT. It is translated as CASSQGALPGELFF.

V and J are TRBV7-9 and TRBJ2-7; D is ambiguous. The germline gives CDR1 SEHNR, CDR2 FQNEAQ (reference sequence). The CDR3 covers 16 residues. Trimming cost V 2 bases and J 3 bases, with 17 bases left between them. CDR3 amino acids: CASSLSLQTSRYEQYF. Written as DNA, the CDR3 is TGTGCCAGCAGCTTATCATTACAAACGTCCCGCTACGAGCAGTACTTC.

V gene TRBV10-3 combines with J gene TRBJ2-3; D not certain. The length of the CDR3 is 14 residues. V dropped 4 bases and J dropped 1 base, with 9 bases sitting between them. Germline V gives CDR1 ENHRY, CDR2 SYGVKD. The CDR3 DNA reads as TGTGCCATCAGTGTGTCGGAGCGCACAGATACGCAGTATTTT. Translated: CAISVSERTDTQYF.

The rearrangement links TRBV6-5 to TRBJ2-7; 7 bases are a match to TRBD2. Germline V gene data show CDR1 as MNHEY and CDR2 as SVGAGI. V lost 8 bases and J lost 4; bases outside the gene matches: 11. This CDR3 contains 14 residues. CDR3 nucleotides: TGTGCCAGCCGGGAGGTTCCAGGGTTATACGAGCAGTACTTC. Translation: CASREVPGLYEQYF.